The T cell receptor beta chain described here comes from a study of T cells after posttransplantation cyclophosphamide. The method was immunoSEQ multiplex PCR; TCRdb's version includes in-frame clones alone and lacks a portion of them. This table holds some 53,000 clones, just over 85% found once. Germline loops: CDR1 MNHNS, CDR2 SASEGT. This CDR3 has 19 residues. The trim removed 2 bases at V and 5 bases at J, leaving 17 bases unmatched. Study conclusions and caveats: Later blood repertoires were often dominated by clones from the donor CD8+ memory compartment. Blood and skin or GI T cell repertoires showed limited TRB overlap.

To note about this clone: What it binds is unknown.

The sequenced sample was PBMCs. The TCR was taken from a man younger than 40 with a blood cancer, CMV-positive, and with a related stem cell donor. This chain connects TRBV6-1 to TRBJ2-1, with 8 positions matching TRBD2. Written as DNA, the CDR3 is TGTGCCAGCAGTGAATCGGGTACCCTGGCGGGAGGAATCCACAATGAGCAGTTCTTC. Its protein is CASSESGTLAGGIHNEQFF.